Following are 4 T cell receptor beta chains from one sample sequenced in a study of CXCR3-negative and CXCR3-positive naive CD8 T cells. General observations from the study: CXCR3-expressing naive cells carried TRB CDR3s more hydrophobic than those of CXCR3-negative naive cells.

Each TRB cDNA library was prepared by 5' RACE (with UMI labels). TCRdb reprocessed the 5' RACE reads; each CDR3 protein has one entry and no DNA is given. The sample shows some 140,000 distinct CDR3 sequences, and 0.41% sits with its ten largest clones. Antigens for these TCRs are unknown. Input material: naive CXCR3+ CD8+ T cells from blood. Subset reported: CD45RO-CCR7+CD27+CD95- naive CD8+ T cells expressing CXCR3 (TNR3+). All receptors derive from a human donor in good health. Some clones in this sample may be carry-over from other donors' samples.

The J gene is TRBJ2-1, the V gene TRBV19; the D call of TRBD1 rests on TCRdb alone, since no DNA is present to check it. Germline V gene data show CDR1 as LNHDA and CDR2 as SQIVND (reference sequence). This CDR3 contains 16 residues. CDR3 amino acids: CASCFQGREQYNEQFF.

The chain links TRBV12-3 or TRBV12-4 to TRBJ2-2; TCRdb names TRBD1, which stays unverified in the absence of DNA. The CDR3 extends over 15 amino acids. The CDR3 reads CASSFREGDTGELFF.

This chain joins TRBV11-2 and TRBJ2-3; lacking DNA, the TRBD1 call made by TCRdb goes unchecked. Germline V CDR1 and CDR2: SGHAT, FQNNGV. CDR3 size: 14 residues. The CDR3: CASSLSRGTDTQYF.

The chain uses TRBV7-3 and TRBJ2-7; the D gene TCRdb calls, TRBD1, cannot be checked with no DNA. Looked up from germline, CDR1 is SGHTA and CDR2 is FQGTGA. The CDR3 consists of 15 residues. The CDR3 loop is CASSLGDAITYEQYF.